These 24 T cell receptor beta chains were all obtained from the same sample, sequenced in a study of response to subunit inactivated influenza vaccine. MiXCR, applied by TCRdb to the RT-PCR reads, yields one record per CDR3 protein. The repertoire has roughly 700,000 distinct CDR3 sequences, about 14% of them found once; the top ten carry around 6.5%. The sequences come from PBMCs from blood, collected roughly 15 days before vaccination. All receptors come from a man aged 50 or older who received an inactivated influenza vaccine.

The gene calls are TRBV20-1 and TRBJ2-3, with 9 bases lining up with TRBD2. With V trimmed by 3 bases and J by 3 bases, 10 bases remained unmatched. The CDR3 totals 16 residues. CDR1 and CDR2 (germline): DFQATT, SNEGSKA (reference sequence). CDR3 in amino acids: CSARTPGGGATDTQYF. CDR3 nucleotides: TGCAGTGCTAGGACCCCTGGCGGGGGGGCAACAGATACGCAGTATTTT.

The V and J genes are TRBV2 and TRBJ2-5; TRBD2 matches at 12 bases. This CDR3 has 16 amino acids. The ends lost 4 bases at V and 9 bases at J; junction bases unmatched: 12. Germline CDR1 SNHLY, CDR2 FYNNEI. The CDR3 DNA reads as TGTGCCAGCAGTGTCCTCCAGACTAGCGGGGGAGCGGCCCAGTACTTC. It encodes CASSVLQTSGGAAQYF.

V is TRBV29-1 and J is TRBJ2-7, with 10 bases identical to TRBD1. Germline V gene data show CDR1 as SQVTM and CDR2 as ANQGSEA. With 6 bases clipped from V and 4 bases from J, the junction kept 3 bases outside the gene matches. There are 12 residues in the CDR3. CDR3 region: CSVWTGGYEQYF. CDR3 sequence (DNA): TGCAGCGTATGGACAGGGGGTTACGAGCAGTACTTC.

The J gene is TRBJ2-7, the V gene TRBV10-3; TRBD1 agrees at 7 bases. The V gene's germline CDR1 is ENHRY and CDR2 SYGVKD. The CDR3 contains 12 residues. Trimming cost V 6 bases and J 2 bases; bases outside gene matches: 1. The CDR3 nucleotides read TGTGCCATCAGGGGACAGACCTACGAGCAGTACTTC. Translated: CAIRGQTYEQYF.

This clonotype was observed many times. The V call is TRBV29-1, the J call TRBJ2-5; the D gene is possibly TRBD1 (5 bases). Per the germline V gene, CDR1 is SQVTM and CDR2 is ANQGSEA. This CDR3 is 12 amino acids long. V was pared by 5 bases and J by 2 bases, with 9 bases between. CDR3 loop: CSVIPGQETQYF. CDR3 in DNA: TGCAGCGTTATTCCAGGGCAAGAGACCCAGTACTTC.

This clonotype turned up a few times. The rearrangement links TRBV6-5 to TRBJ2-7, with TRBD1 as a possible D gene (6 bases). Germline V lookup: CDR1 MNHEY, CDR2 SVGAGI. V shed 0 bases and J shed 5 bases, with 11 bases lying between them. This CDR3 has 14 amino acids. The CDR3 here is CASSYSTGSNEQYF. CDR3 sequence (DNA): TGTGCCAGCAGTTACTCGACAGGTTCCAACGAGCAGTACTTC.

Many counts were recorded for this clonotype. J is TRBJ1-1 and V is TRBV29-1; no clear D gene. Trimming pared 1 base from V and 1 base from J, leaving 7 bases between. The CDR3 has 13 residues. The germline CDR1 and CDR2 sequences are SQVTM and ANQGSEA. CDR3 bases: TGCAGCGTTGAAGGGCGGCAGAACACTGAAGCTTTCTTT. Its translation: CSVEGRQNTEAFF.

The chain links TRBV7-2 to TRBJ2-1; no clear D gene. CDR3 size: 14 residues. V was pared by 7 bases and J by 9 bases, with 19 bases between. Per the germline V gene, CDR1 is SGHTA and CDR2 is FQGNSA. CDR3 nucleotide sequence: TGTGCCAGCACCCACCGGGCCCTCTTTGCTGAGCAGTTCTTC. It yields the protein CASTHRALFAEQFF.

The rearrangement uses TRBV28 and TRBJ2-7; 8 bases are shared with TRBD2. In germline, CDR1 is MDHEN, CDR2 SYDVKM. The CDR3 spans 15 residues. V was clipped by 2 bases and J by 6 bases; unmatched bases: 9. The CDR3, as DNA: TGTGCCAGCAGTTTACTCGGCGGGAGGCTTAGCGAGCAGTACTTC. Its protein product is CASSLLGGRLSEQYF. Looking up the rest from reference TRBV28 and TRBJ2-7 gives the full variable domain: DVKVTQSSRYLVKRTGEKVFLECVQDMDHENMFWYRQDPGLGLRLIYFSYDVKMKEKGDIPEGYSVSREKKERFSLILESASTNQTSMYLCASSLLGGRLSEQYFGPGTRLTVT.

This rearrangement joins TRBV5-1 to TRBJ2-5; TRBD1 matches at 8 bases. Germline V CDR1 and CDR2: SGHRS, YFSETQ. V shed 4 bases, J shed 2 bases, and the junction held 13 bases outside the gene matches. The CDR3 totals 17 residues. The DNA of the CDR3 is TGCGCCAGCAGCGACGACCGGGACAGGATAACTCAAGAGACCCAGTACTTC. Its protein is CASSDDRDRITQETQYF.

This clonotype appeared many times. The rearrangement links TRBV6-1 to TRBJ2-7; the D gene is possibly TRBD2 (5 bases). The germline V gene encodes CDR1 MNHNS and CDR2 SASEGT. Between the trimmed V and J ends, which lost 5 bases and 4 bases, there was a span of 15 bases. This CDR3 spans 14 amino acids. As DNA, the CDR3 is TGTGCCAGCAGTACCCGGGAATGGGGTTACGAGCAGTACTTC. Protein sequence: CASSTREWGYEQYF.

The chain has TRBV30 and TRBJ2-3; TRBD2 is a possible D gene (6 bases). The germline V and J ends were trimmed by 0 bases and 1 base, with 8 bases remaining between them. The germline gives CDR1 GTSNPN, CDR2 SVGIG (reference sequence). The CDR3 extends over 14 amino acids. CDR3 sequence: CAWSVSGGTDTQYF. The CDR3 DNA is TGTGCCTGGAGTGTCTCGGGGGGCACAGATACGCAGTATTTT.

This clonotype has more than one count but fewer than ten. The chain has TRBV29-1 and TRBJ1-1; 8 bases fit TRBD1. Germline lookup yields CDR1 SQVTM and CDR2 ANQGSEA. This CDR3 is 14 amino acids long. V lost 5 bases and J lost 0; bases outside the gene matches: 5. In DNA, the CDR3 is TGCAGCGTTTGGTCGGGACAGGTGAACACTGAAGCTTTCTTT. Its protein product is CSVWSGQVNTEAFF. Supplemented by reference TRBV29-1 and TRBJ1-1, the full variable domain reads SAVISQKPSRDICQRGTSLTIQCQVDSQVTMMFWYRQQPGQSLTLIATANQGSEATYESGFVIDKFPISRPNLTFSTLTVSNMSPEDSSIYLCSVWSGQVNTEAFFGQGTRLTVV.

This chain joins TRBV28 and TRBJ2-1; TRBD2 matches at 10 bases. Germline CDR1 MDHEN, CDR2 SYDVKM. Losses at the gene ends were 5 bases for V and 6 bases for J; bases not matched to a gene: 7. This CDR3 has 15 residues. The CDR3 is CASSITSGTRNEQFF. DNA for the CDR3: TGTGCCAGCAGTATAACTAGCGGGACCCGCAATGAGCAGTTCTTC.

This clonotype appeared many times. The genes are TRBV4-1 and TRBJ1-1; TRBD1 is a possible D gene (5 bases). V lost 7 bases to trimming and J lost 4 bases, with 19 bases between them. Germline CDR1 MGHRA, CDR2 YSYEKL. The CDR3 loop spans 15 amino acids. The CDR3 DNA reads TGCGCCAGCACCGGCGGGCAGGGAGAAAGCACTGAAGCTTTCTTT. The encoded protein is CASTGGQGESTEAFF.

This clonotype was counted at least ten times. The chain uses TRBV4-1 and TRBJ1-1; D ambiguous. This CDR3 is 13 amino acids long. The germline gives CDR1 MGHRA, CDR2 YSYEKL. Trimming left V 3 bases short and J 7 bases short, with 12 bases between. As DNA, the CDR3 is TGCGCCAGCAGCCATGTGGGGAATTTTGAAGCTTTCTTT. Translating gives CASSHVGNFEAFF.

The V gene is TRBV4-3, the J gene TRBJ2-5; D is uncertain. CDR3 size: 13 residues. V was cut by 2 bases and J by 5 bases, with 9 bases left in between. Germline assignment: CDR1 LGHNA and CDR2 YSLEER. CDR3 nucleotides: TGCGCCAGCAGCCAATCGGTTCGGGAGACCCAGTACTTC. It encodes CASSQSVRETQYF.

This clonotype came up many times. This chain links TRBV5-1 with TRBJ2-3; TRBD1 is a possible D gene (5 bases). The CDR3 totals 17 residues. The germline V gene encodes CDR1 SGHRS and CDR2 YFSETQ. Trimming took off 1 base at V and 0 bases at J, with 15 bases between the two ends. CDR3 residues: CASSLSGSYPSTDTQYF. In nucleotides, the CDR3 is TGCGCCAGCAGCTTGTCAGGGTCGTACCCTAGCACAGATACGCAGTATTTT.

This clonotype appeared many times. The chain uses TRBV5-1 and TRBJ2-1; D remains unclear. V dropped 2 bases and J dropped 8 bases, with 17 bases sitting between them. The CDR3 sequence is 15 residues long. CDR1 and CDR2 from the germline V gene are SGHRS and YFSETQ. The CDR3 DNA sequence: TGCGCCAGCAGCTTACTGACGTCGGTGATCGATGAGCAGTTCTTC. Translation: CASSLLTSVIDEQFF.

The J gene is TRBJ2-7, the V gene TRBV9; 7 bases agree with TRBD1. Trimming at V came to 3 bases and at J to 4 bases, leaving 7 bases not matched to a gene. CDR3 length: 14 residues. The germline V gene has CDR1 SGDLS and CDR2 YYNGEE. The DNA of the CDR3 is TGTGCCAGCAGCGCCCCGAACAGGGGTTACGAGCAGTACTTC. It is translated as CASSAPNRGYEQYF.

In regard to this clonotype: This sequence may be a read error, since a much larger clone differs from it by one base. V usage is TRBV11-2 and J usage is TRBJ2-5; tentatively, D is TRBD1 or TRBD2 (6 bases each). Germline assignment: CDR1 SGHAT and CDR2 FQNNGV. CDR3 length: 15 residues. The ends were cut back, 0 bases at V and 8 bases at J, with 16 bases in the middle. The CDR3 spells CASSLEWGARDTQYF. For the CDR3, the DNA is TGTGCCAGCAGCTTAGAGTGGGGGGCGCGGGATACCCAGTACTTC.

The J gene is TRBJ2-3, the V gene TRBV20-1; D is undetermined. The CDR3 spans 15 residues. Germline assignment: CDR1 DFQATT and CDR2 SNEGSKA (reference sequence). Between the trimmed V and J ends, which lost 3 bases and 4 bases, there was a span of 17 bases. Here the CDR3 DNA reads TGCAGTGCTAGTACACTCGGCGGCTCGGCAGATACGCAGTATTTT. Protein: CSASTLGGSADTQYF.

The chain links TRBV7-6 to TRBJ2-7; 8 positions match TRBD1. V shed 5 bases, J shed 3 bases, and the junction held 6 bases outside the gene matches. Germline-derived CDR1 and CDR2 are SGHVS and FNYEAQ. This CDR3 region has 14 residues. The CDR3 coding sequence is TGTGCCAGCAGCCCGGGACAGGTTCTCTACGAGCAGTACTTC. As protein: CASSPGQVLYEQYF.

This clonotype was detected a few times. This CDR3 reads CSAPEQGRETQYF. DNA of the CDR3: TGCAGTGCCCCGGAACAGGGGCGGGAGACCCAGTACTTC. The J gene is TRBJ2-5, the V gene TRBV20-1; 7 nucleotides agree with TRBD1. The junction had 9 bases not matched to a gene; V was cut back by 6 bases and J by 5 bases. This CDR3 contains 13 residues. In germline, CDR1 is DFQATT, CDR2 SNEGSKA (reference sequence).